Below are 26 T cell receptor beta chains sequenced from a single sample in a study of blood T cell repertoires in COVID-19. Some clones are missing from TCRdb's copy, which holds only in-frame ones; the method was immunoSEQ multiplex PCR. Of approximately 58,000 clones in the sample, about 81% were seen once. Sequencing input: peripheral blood. The origin of the receptors is a man aged 60 to 69 with COVID-19, enrolled during active disease.

The rearrangement uses TRBV6-5 and TRBJ1-1; maybe TRBD1 (6 bases). The CDR3 is 16 amino acids. CDR1 is MNHEY, CDR2 SVGAGI, per germline. V was clipped by 0 bases and J by 0 bases, with 11 bases between them. In DNA form, the CDR3 reads TGTGCCAGCAGTTACTCAACAGGGCCTCTGAACACTGAAGCTTTCTTT. This encodes CASSYSTGPLNTEAFF.

The J gene is TRBJ2-3, the V gene TRBV7-9; 9 bases are shared with TRBD1. The V gene end was trimmed by 4 bases and the J gene end by 5 bases; junction bases not matched to a gene: 4. Germline V gives CDR1 SEHNR, CDR2 FQNEAQ (reference sequence). CDR3 length equals 14 residues. CDR3 coding DNA: TGTGCCAGCAGCTGGGGGGGACAGGGAGATACGCAGTATTTT. Translation: CASSWGGQGDTQYF.

The chain couples TRBV5-1 to TRBJ2-6; 8 nucleotides line up with TRBD1. CDR3 size: 17 residues. V trimming: 3 bases; J trimming: 1 base; junction bases outside the gene matches: 6. Germline V gene sequence: CDR1 SGHRS, CDR2 YFSETQ. The CDR3 region has the DNA TGCGCCAGCAGCTCGAGACAGGGGAATTCTGGGGCCAACGTCCTGACTTTC. It is translated as CASSSRQGNSGANVLTF.

V gene TRBV25-1 combines with J gene TRBJ2-1; tentatively, D is TRBD1 (5 bases). The germline gives CDR1 MGHDK, CDR2 SYGVNS. The CDR3 totals 13 residues. V lost 5 bases, J lost 12 bases, and 17 bases lay in between. CDR3 coding DNA: TGTGCCAGCAGTCAAAGGGGCGCCGGTGGGCAGTTCTTC. As protein: CASSQRGAGGQFF.

The gene calls are TRBV7-3 and TRBJ2-4, with 7 bases matching TRBD1. Germline lookup yields CDR1 SGHTA and CDR2 FQGTGA. The length of the CDR3 is 19 residues. The trim removed 2 bases at V and 6 bases at J, leaving 19 bases unmatched. CDR3 loop: CASSLLPRTGINPGNIQYF. CDR3 coding DNA: TGTGCCAGCAGCTTATTACCCCGGACAGGTATTAATCCCGGAAACATTCAGTACTTC.

This clone was detected once. The chain uses TRBV9 and TRBJ1-3, with TRBD1 as a possible D gene (5 bases). Germline V gene lookup returns CDR1 SGDLS and CDR2 YYNGEE. The CDR3 consists of 17 residues. V lost 2 bases, J lost 4 bases, and 19 bases lay in between. In nucleotides, the CDR3 is TGTGCCAGCAGCGTGTTAGACAGTCGGGCGGCGGGAAACACCATATATTTT. It encodes CASSVLDSRAAGNTIYF. The whole variable domain, remainder taken from reference TRBV9 and TRBJ1-3, is DSGVTQTPKHLITATGQRVTLRCSPRSGDLSVYWYQQSLDQGLQFLIQYYNGEERAKGNILERFSAQQFPDLHSELNLSSLELGDSALYFCASSVLDSRAAGNTIYFGEGSWLTVV.

In DNA, the CDR3 is TGTGCCAGCAGCGTAGGACTGCCCCTGGAGCAGTTCTTC. Protein sequence: CASSVGLPLEQFF. This chain links TRBV9 with TRBJ2-1; no clear D. Germline V gives CDR1 SGDLS, CDR2 YYNGEE. The CDR3 loop spans 13 amino acids. V shed 0 bases and J shed 10 bases, with 11 bases lying between them.

The rearrangement links TRBV10-3 to TRBJ2-2; 7 positions match TRBD1. This CDR3 has 19 residues. The germline V gene has CDR1 ENHRY and CDR2 SYGVKD. J gave up 0 bases and V 0 bases, and 10 bases lay outside the gene matches. The CDR3 loop reads CAISESGQNAKPNTGELFF. The CDR3 nucleotides are TGTGCCATCAGTGAGTCGGGACAGAACGCAAAACCGAACACCGGGGAGCTGTTTTTT.

V gene TRBV2 combines with J gene TRBJ1-1; no reliable D call. This CDR3 region has 13 residues. Germline loops: CDR1 SNHLY, CDR2 FYNNEI. The V and J ends lost 4 bases and 7 bases respectively, with 13 bases between them. This CDR3 reads CASSVYAGGEAFF. CDR3 coding DNA: TGTGCCAGCAGTGTGTACGCGGGCGGTGAAGCTTTCTTT.

The CDR3 DNA sequence: TGTGCCAGCAGACAGGGAAGCAATCAGCCCCAGCATTTT. Its protein product is CASRQGSNQPQHF. V gene TRBV6-5 combines with J gene TRBJ1-5; tentatively, D is TRBD1 (6 bases). The CDR3 loop spans 13 amino acids. Per germline, CDR1 MNHEY and CDR2 SVGAGI. The germline V and J ends were trimmed by 6 bases and 1 base, with 7 bases remaining between them.

CDR3 nucleotides: TGTGCCAGCAGCTTTGGGCGCATGAACACTGAAGCTTTCTTT. It encodes CASSFGRMNTEAFF. This sequence joins TRBV7-9 and TRBJ1-1; no clear D gene. This CDR3 spans 14 amino acids. CDR1 is SEHNR, CDR2 FQNEAQ, per germline (reference sequence). V gave up 3 bases and J gave up 0 bases, with 8 bases separating them.

This sequence joins TRBV2 and TRBJ1-4, with D perhaps TRBD1 (6 bases). The length of the CDR3 is 14 residues. V gave up 6 bases and J gave up 4 bases, with 12 bases separating them. Germline V gene lookup returns CDR1 SNHLY and CDR2 FYNNEI. CDR3 sequence reads: CASSLMDSNEKLFF. In DNA form, the CDR3 reads TGTGCCAGCAGCCTAATGGACAGTAATGAAAAACTGTTTTTT.

This rearrangement joins TRBV5-6 to TRBJ1-2; TRBD1 agrees at 7 bases. The germline V gene encodes CDR1 SGHDT and CDR2 YYEEEE. V dropped 5 bases and J dropped 5; count of bases not matched to a gene: 3. The CDR3 runs to 12 residues. The CDR3 loop reads CASRDRVYGYTF. CDR3 coding DNA: TGTGCCAGCAGAGACAGGGTATATGGCTACACCTTC.

The chain couples TRBV11-3 to TRBJ2-1, with TRBD2 matching over 7 bases. The V gene end was trimmed by 0 bases and the J gene end by 5 bases; junction bases not matched to a gene: 7. Germline V lookup: CDR1 SGHNT, CDR2 YENEEA. The CDR3 has 16 residues. CDR3 protein: CASSLDTAGDHNEQFF. The CDR3 DNA reads as TGTGCCAGCAGCTTAGATACCGCGGGAGATCACAATGAGCAGTTCTTC.

V gene TRBV27 combines with J gene TRBJ1-5; no reliable D call. V was shortened by 4 bases and J by 1 base, with 8 bases between the two germline ends. Germline-derived CDR1 and CDR2 are MNHEY and SMNVEV (reference sequence). This CDR3 is built from 14 residues. CDR3 in amino acids: CASSSGWSNQPQHF. CDR3 in DNA: TGTGCCAGCAGTTCGGGGTGGAGCAATCAGCCCCAGCATTTT.

This rearrangement joins TRBV30 to TRBJ1-5; the D gene is possibly TRBD1 (5 bases). The CDR3 length is 13 residues. With 5 bases removed from V and 1 base from J, the gap between germline ends came to 9 bases. Per the germline V gene, CDR1 is GTSNPN and CDR2 is SVGIG (reference sequence). The CDR3, as DNA: TGTGCCTGGGGTGGGGGGAGCAATCAGCCCCAGCATTTT. This sequence encodes CAWGGGSNQPQHF.

This clone was detected only once. The rearrangement links TRBV5-1 to TRBJ1-2, with D unclear. The V and J ends lost 1 base and 10 bases respectively, with 11 bases between them. The CDR3 runs to 12 residues. Germline lookup yields CDR1 SGHRS and CDR2 YFSETQ. The CDR3 loop is CASSLFSPPYTF. The DNA for the CDR3 is TGCGCCAGCAGCTTGTTTTCTCCTCCCTACACCTTC.

The gene calls are TRBV2 and TRBJ2-1; 12 bases fit TRBD2. There are 15 residues in the CDR3. V lost 5 bases and J lost 13; bases outside the gene matches: 12. Germline V gives CDR1 SNHLY, CDR2 FYNNEI. The CDR3 sequence is CASSPLAGGLKSQFF. CDR3 nucleotides: TGTGCCAGCAGTCCTCTAGCGGGGGGGCTTAAGTCCCAGTTCTTC.

V and J are TRBV11-3 and TRBJ2-3, with TRBD2 matching over 8 bases. Germline CDR1 SGHNT, CDR2 YENEEA. The CDR3 length is 14 residues. After removal of 3 bases from V and 2 bases from J, the junction contained 1 base not matched to a gene. In DNA, the CDR3 is TGTGCCAGCAGCTTGACTAGCGCCACAGATACGCAGTATTTT. Its protein product is CASSLTSATDTQYF.

This clone has only one observation. The CDR3 DNA reads TGCGCCAGCAGCTTGGCCGCGGCCACTAGCACAGATACGCAGTATTTT. It codes for CASSLAAATSTDTQYF. The chain employs TRBV5-1 and TRBJ2-3, with unresolved D. This CDR3 is built from 16 residues. Looked up from germline, CDR1 is SGHRS and CDR2 is YFSETQ. V was pared by 0 bases and J by 0 bases, with 11 bases between.

The V gene is TRBV6-6, the J gene TRBJ1-1; 9 bases map to TRBD1. Germline V gene data show CDR1 as MNHNY and CDR2 as SVGAGI (reference sequence). CDR3 length equals 15 residues. Trimming removed 6 bases from V and 0 bases from J; junction bases left unmatched: 5. The CDR3 spells CASRKQGAMNTEAFF. CDR3 DNA sequence: TGTGCCAGCAGAAAACAGGGGGCTATGAACACTGAAGCTTTCTTT.

This chain links TRBV5-1 with TRBJ1-1; 10 bases are shared with TRBD1. CDR1 is SGHRS, CDR2 YFSETQ, per germline. The CDR3 contains 13 residues. Trimming cost V 3 bases and J 7 bases; bases outside gene matches: 3. CDR3 DNA sequence: TGCGCCAGCAGCTGGGACAGGGGTATTGAAGCTTTCTTT. The encoded protein is CASSWDRGIEAFF.

The chain employs TRBV6-2 or TRBV6-3 and TRBJ2-6, with D possibly being TRBD2 (6 bases). The CDR3 has 12 amino acids. Germline V lookup: CDR1 MNHEY, CDR2 SVGEGT. The V end lost 4 bases, the J end lost 19 bases, and 17 bases lay between the germline ends. CDR3 in amino acids: CASSLGPGAPTF. The CDR3 DNA sequence: TGTGCCAGCAGTTTGGGCCCGGGAGCTCCAACTTTC.

Here the CDR3 reads CASSRERQAGANVLTF. CDR3 in DNA: TGTGCCAGCAGCCGCGAGAGACAGGCTGGGGCCAACGTCCTGACTTTC. The rearrangement uses TRBV6-2 or TRBV6-3 and TRBJ2-6; a possible D gene is TRBD1 (6 bases). V was cut by 6 bases and J by 2 bases, with 14 bases left in between. The CDR3 length is 16 residues. CDR1 is MNHEY, CDR2 SVGEGT, per germline.

The gene calls are TRBV9 and TRBJ2-7, with D maybe TRBD1 (6 bases). With 3 bases removed from V and 4 bases from J, the gap between germline ends came to 17 bases. Germline lookup yields CDR1 SGDLS and CDR2 YYNGEE. This CDR3 comprises 15 residues. Here the CDR3 DNA reads TGTGCCAGCAGCGCGCAGGTCCAGGGGAGATACGAGCAGTACTTC. The encoded protein is CASSAQVQGRYEQYF.

The J gene is TRBJ2-6, the V gene TRBV9, with D perhaps matching TRBD1 (6 bases). Between the trimmed V and J ends, which lost 2 bases and 5 bases, there was a span of 20 bases. Germline V CDR1 and CDR2: SGDLS, YYNGEE. CDR3 size: 18 residues. The CDR3, as DNA: TGTGCCAGCAGCGTGTTGGGTGTGGGGACACGGCGGGCCAACGTCCTGACTTTC. Its protein product is CASSVLGVGTRRANVLTF. The whole variable domain, remainder taken from reference TRBV9 and TRBJ2-6, is DSGVTQTPKHLITATGQRVTLRCSPRSGDLSVYWYQQSLDQGLQFLIQYYNGEERAKGNILERFSAQQFPDLHSELNLSSLELGDSALYFCASSVLGVGTRRANVLTFGAGSRLTVL.